This T cell receptor (beta chain) was sequenced during a study of cytomegalovirus exposure and HLA in healthy donors. Background on the study: Early release data held 80 million to 100 million unique TCRs from HLA-typed donors. Whole-study results and caveats: The study labeled 150 to 200 TCR beta chains cytomegalovirus-associated. Most subjects had HLA-A and HLA-B alleles reportedly predicted accurately by TCR beta sequences.

This clone was seen only a few times. Its cognate antigen is unknown. Per the germline V gene, CDR1 is LGHNA and CDR2 is YNFKEQ. V trimming: 4 bases; J trimming: 1 base; junction bases outside the gene matches: 8. This CDR3 is 17 amino acids long. Amplification used 60 Vbeta primers and 13 Jbeta primers. Produced via immunoSEQ multiplex PCR; TCRdb's table is partial and in-frame only. The sample contains 150,000 to 200,000 clones, 62% of which appear only once. The material sequenced was PBMCs. The J gene is TRBJ2-5, the V gene TRBV4-2; 11 nucleotides align to TRBD2. This TCR was recovered from a man aged 40-49 years in good health and CMV-seronegative. The chain's CDR3 is CASSLSVTSGGQETQYF. CDR3 nucleotide sequence: TGTGCCAGCAGCCTAAGTGTTACTAGCGGGGGCCAAGAGACCCAGTACTTC.